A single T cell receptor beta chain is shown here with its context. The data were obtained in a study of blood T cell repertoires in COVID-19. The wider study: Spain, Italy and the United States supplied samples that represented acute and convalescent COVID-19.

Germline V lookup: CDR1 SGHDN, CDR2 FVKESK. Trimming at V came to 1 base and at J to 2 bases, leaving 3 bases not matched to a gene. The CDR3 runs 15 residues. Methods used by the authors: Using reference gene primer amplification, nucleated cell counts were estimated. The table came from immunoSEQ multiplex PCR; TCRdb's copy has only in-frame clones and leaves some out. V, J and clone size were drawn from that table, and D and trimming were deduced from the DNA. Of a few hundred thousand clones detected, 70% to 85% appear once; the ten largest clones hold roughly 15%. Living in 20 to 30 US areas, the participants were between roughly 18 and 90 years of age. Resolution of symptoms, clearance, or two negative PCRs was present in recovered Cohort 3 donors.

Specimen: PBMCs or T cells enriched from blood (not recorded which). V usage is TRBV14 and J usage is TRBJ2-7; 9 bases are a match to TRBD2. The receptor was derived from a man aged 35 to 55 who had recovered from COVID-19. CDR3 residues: CASSQGLAETYEQYF. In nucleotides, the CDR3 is TGTGCCAGCAGCCAAGGACTAGCGGAGACCTACGAGCAGTACTTC. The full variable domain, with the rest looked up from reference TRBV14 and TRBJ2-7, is EAGVTQFPSHSVIEKGQTVTLRCDPISGHDNLYWYRRVMGKEIKFLLHFVKESKQDESGMPNNRFLAERTGGTYSTLKVQPAELEDSGVYFCASSQGLAETYEQYFGPGTRLTVT.